The entry below describes one TCR beta chain. Antigen: not known. Here immunoSEQ multiplex PCR was the method, and the copy in TCRdb shows in-frame clones only, minus some. Of fewer than 200,000 clones listed, around 90% are singletons. The sample is drawn from a study of T cell responses to AZD1222 COVID-19 vaccine. Points from the study as a whole: Spike-specific TCR breadth and depth grew following two AZD1222 doses. The donor cohort was predominantly white British with a female majority, and clonal diversity may have been underestimated. Among those given AZD1222, only six or seven were seropositive at baseline.

The CDR3 contains 13 residues. Germline loops: CDR1 SGHKS, CDR2 YYEKEE (reference sequence). V was shortened by 4 bases and J by 6 bases, with 13 bases between the two germline ends. This sample comprised peripheral blood, obtained 28 days after the second AZD1222 dose. This sequence originates from an adult who received the AZD1222 COVID-19 vaccine. The rearrangement uses TRBV5-5 and TRBJ1-2; perhaps TRBD1 as D (5 bases). CDR3 region: CASSATGTNGYTF. The CDR3 DNA sequence: TGTGCCAGCAGCGCCACAGGCACTAATGGCTACACCTTC.